This T cell receptor beta chain was documented in a study of blood T cell repertoires in COVID-19. This CDR3 comprises 14 residues. The V gene's germline CDR1 is KGHSH and CDR2 LQKENI. Trimming took 6 bases from V and 4 from J; bases not matched to a gene: 7. Using immunoSEQ multiplex PCR, the repertoire was profiled, and TCRdb retains in-frame clones only, with some absent. The sample lists 260,000 or so clones; around 88% were seen once. The rearrangement links TRBV18 to TRBJ1-1, with 8 bases fitting TRBD1. Material: PBMCs or T cells enriched from blood (not recorded which). The receptor comes from a woman aged 40 to 50 with acute COVID-19. This CDR3 reads CASSRGQGGTEAFF. In DNA form, the CDR3 reads TGTGCCAGCTCCCGAGGACAGGGTGGCACTGAAGCTTTCTTT.